The 22 T cell receptor beta chains given below trace back to one sample, sequenced in a study of shared clonotypes between healthy human individuals. Profiled with immunoSEQ multiplex PCR; TCRdb holds only in-frame clones, not every one. The sample holds 450,000 to 500,000 clones, more than 65% seen once. Sequencing was performed on PBMCs. The receptors shown here come from a woman in her thirties or forties in good health. Some clones in this sample may be carry-over from other donors' samples.

V and J are TRBV7-2 and TRBJ2-3; D remains unclear. V dropped 1 base and J dropped 8 bases, with 10 bases sitting between them. This CDR3 spans 13 amino acids. Germline CDR1 reads SGHTA; CDR2 reads FQGNSA. The DNA of the CDR3 is TGTGCCAGCAGCTTAGATTGGGCGGCTACGCAGTATTTT. The encoded protein is CASSLDWAATQYF.

To note about this clone: It differs at one base from a far larger clone, so likely a read error. The V call is TRBV6-5, the J call TRBJ1-1; TRBD1 aligns across 8 bases. Germline CDR1 is MNHEY and CDR2 is SVGAGI. The CDR3 consists of 12 residues. In nucleotides, the CDR3 is TGTACCAGCCGACAGGGGAGCGCTGAAGCTTTCTTT. Translated: CTSRQGSAEAFF.

This chain joins TRBV5-1 and TRBJ1-5; D is undetermined. Germline CDR1 is SGHRS and CDR2 is YFSETQ. The CDR3 runs 13 residues. The V end was cut by 4 bases, the J end by 5 bases, with 10 bases between. The CDR3 is CASSQTLDQPQHF. The CDR3 DNA sequence: TGCGCCAGCAGCCAGACCTTGGATCAGCCCCAGCATTTT.

This sequence joins TRBV5-1 and TRBJ2-1; D gene uncertain. Between the trimmed V and J ends, which lost 0 bases and 4 bases, there was a span of 11 bases. CDR1 and CDR2 (germline): SGHRS, YFSETQ. The CDR3 has 15 amino acids. The CDR3 sequence is CASSLEGLRYNEQFF. CDR3 sequence (DNA): TGCGCCAGCAGCTTGGAAGGGCTCCGTTACAATGAGCAGTTCTTC.

The chain combines TRBV11-2 with TRBJ2-1, with D possibly being TRBD1 or TRBD2 (5 bases each). Trimming removed 1 base from V and 5 bases from J, with 9 bases in between. The germline gives CDR1 SGHAT, CDR2 FQNNGV. This CDR3 has 14 amino acids. This chain's CDR3 is CASSLVLGDNEQFF. Written as DNA, the CDR3 is TGTGCCAGCAGCTTAGTGTTGGGGGACAATGAGCAGTTCTTC.

This clone was observed a single time. The chain joins TRBV28 to TRBJ2-7; 13 bases match TRBD2. This CDR3 comprises 16 residues. CDR1 and CDR2 (germline): MDHEN, SYDVKM. The J segment lost 1 base and the V segment lost 5 bases, leaving 5 bases of the junction unmatched. The CDR3 nucleotides read TGTGCCAGCAGTCCCTGGGGACTAGCGGGATCCTACGAGCAGTACTTC. Its translation is CASSPWGLAGSYEQYF.

This sequence joins TRBV28 and TRBJ2-7; perhaps TRBD1 as D (5 bases). Germline V gives CDR1 MDHEN, CDR2 SYDVKM. V lost 1 base to trimming and J lost 6 bases, with 13 bases between them. This CDR3 comprises 14 residues. CDR3 in amino acids: CASSLSPRQTEQYF. The CDR3 DNA reads as TGTGCCAGCAGTTTATCCCCCAGACAGACCGAGCAGTACTTC.

This clone was detected many times. In the same sample, other DNA sequences code for this CDR3. This sequence joins TRBV6-5 and TRBJ1-1; TRBD1 agrees at 7 bases. V lost 6 bases to trimming and J lost 1 base; unmatched junction nucleotides: 5. This CDR3 region has 14 residues. CDR1 MNHEY and CDR2 SVGAGI come from the germline V gene. The CDR3 loop reads CASRSGQANTEAFF. The CDR3 nucleotides are TGTGCCAGCAGATCCGGACAGGCGAACACTGAAGCTTTCTTT.

This clone was recorded a few times. The gene calls are TRBV7-9 and TRBJ1-2, with D perhaps TRBD1 (5 bases). The germline CDR1 and CDR2 sequences are SEHNR and FQNEAQ (reference sequence). This CDR3 has 14 residues. Deletions cut 1 base from V and 6 bases from J, with 12 bases between. The CDR3 is CASSLEGQGHGYTF. In nucleotides, the CDR3 is TGTGCCAGCAGCTTAGAGGGCCAGGGTCATGGCTACACCTTC.

This chain links TRBV29-1 with TRBJ2-1; 8 nucleotides agree with TRBD2. V dropped 2 bases and J dropped 10; count of bases not matched to a gene: 10. CDR1 and CDR2 from the germline V gene are SQVTM and ANQGSEA. This CDR3 contains 14 residues. The CDR3 sequence: CSVEQASGSPEQFF. The CDR3 nucleotides read TGCAGCGTTGAACAGGCTAGCGGGTCCCCCGAGCAGTTCTTC.

A word on this clone: A much larger clone lies a single base off, so this may be a read error. No conserved phenylalanine or tryptophan ends this CDR3, so it is likely a read error. The chain links TRBV5-1 to TRBJ2-7, with 9 bases matching TRBD2. This CDR3 region has 17 residues. Germline CDR1 is SGHRS and CDR2 is YFSETQ. The junction had 13 bases not matched to a gene; V was cut back by 3 bases and J by 3 bases. The CDR3 loop reads CASSSYAGTSSYYEQYL. The CDR3 DNA follows: TGCGCCAGCAGCTCCTACGCCGGGACTAGCAGCTACTACGAGCAGTACTTA.

V is TRBV19 and J is TRBJ1-5, with 8 bases lining up with TRBD1. This CDR3 spans 15 amino acids. The germline V gene has CDR1 LNHDA and CDR2 SQIVND (reference sequence). V shed 1 base, J shed 4 bases, and the junction held 3 bases outside the gene matches. This CDR3 reads CASSIGQGLNQPQHF. The CDR3 region has the DNA TGTGCCAGTAGTATAGGACAGGGGTTGAATCAGCCCCAGCATTTT.

The chain recombines TRBV7-2 with TRBJ2-1; D is possibly TRBD1 (5 bases). CDR1 is SGHTA, CDR2 FQGNSA, per germline. CDR3 size: 12 residues. Trimming took off 5 bases at V and 9 bases at J, with 11 bases between the two ends. CDR3 sequence (DNA): TGTGCCAGCAGCCGACCCCAGGGTGAGCAGTTCTTC. Translated: CASSRPQGEQFF.

The V and J genes are TRBV11-2 and TRBJ2-7, with D unclear. Deletions cut 5 bases from V and 6 bases from J, with 11 bases between. The CDR3 extends over 12 amino acids. Germline V lookup: CDR1 SGHAT, CDR2 FQNNGV. The CDR3 reads CASSLPIGEQYF. As DNA, the CDR3 is TGTGCCAGCAGCCTTCCAATTGGCGAGCAGTACTTC.

V and J are TRBV29-1 and TRBJ2-1, with TRBD2 matching 9 bases. This CDR3 has 14 amino acids. CDR1 and CDR2 from the germline V gene are SQVTM and ANQGSEA. After removal of 6 bases from V and 5 bases from J, the junction contained 8 bases not matched to a gene. In DNA, the CDR3 is TGCAGCGTGTCTCCTAGCGGGACTCACAATGAGCAGTTCTTC. It codes for CSVSPSGTHNEQFF.

As to this clone: This likely traces to a read error, being one base from a far larger clone. Distinct nucleotide sequences in the sample also encode this CDR3. V is TRBV29-1 and J is TRBJ1-2, with D possibly being TRBD1 (5 bases). The CDR3 is 14 residues long. CDR1 SQVTM and CDR2 ANQGSEA come from the germline V gene. The CDR3 reads CSVEDEGNNYGYTF. Written as DNA, the CDR3 is TGTAGCGTTGAGGATGAGGGGAATAACTATGGCTACACCTTC.

This clone has ten or more counts. The rearrangement links TRBV28 to TRBJ2-5; D is unresolved. The assigned J gene may be wrong: the sequence end matches TRBJ2-7 better. The length of the CDR3 is 12 residues. From germline, CDR1 is MDHEN and CDR2 SYDVKM. CDR3 sequence reads: CASSLSRYEQYF. The CDR3 bases are TGTGCCAGCAGTTTGTCGCGTTACGAGCAGTACTTC.

The chain employs TRBV28 and TRBJ2-4; D is perhaps TRBD1 or TRBD2 (5 bases each). Germline V gene lookup returns CDR1 MDHEN and CDR2 SYDVKM. This CDR3 contains 16 residues. Trimming cost V 11 bases and J 0 bases, with 20 bases left between them. The DNA for the CDR3 is TGTGCCGGAGGAAGCCAGGGCCGGGGAGCCAAAAACATTCAGTACTTC. This encodes CAGGSQGRGAKNIQYF.

The chain is built from TRBV27 and TRBJ2-7; the D gene is possibly TRBD1 (7 bases). The CDR3 is made up of 14 amino acids. The V gene lost 2 bases and the J gene lost 2 bases, with 10 bases spanning the gap. CDR1 is MNHEY, CDR2 SMNVEV, per germline (reference sequence). CDR3 in DNA: TGTGCCAGCAGTTTACAGGGGGGTCCCTACGAGCAGTACTTC. Translating it yields CASSLQGGPYEQYF.

The rearrangement uses TRBV5-8 and TRBJ2-7; a possible D gene is TRBD1 (6 bases). The germline gives CDR1 SGHTS, CDR2 YDEGEE. With 2 bases removed from V and 2 bases from J, the gap between germline ends came to 11 bases. This CDR3 is built from 14 residues. In DNA, the CDR3 is TGTGCCAGCAGCTTCGGCAGGGGACCCTACGAGCAGTACTTC. It is translated as CASSFGRGPYEQYF.

At least ten counts were recorded for this clone. Other DNA sequences in the sample encode the same CDR3. The V gene is TRBV5-1, the J gene TRBJ2-3; D is undetermined. Trimming took off 3 bases at V and 3 bases at J, with 5 bases between the two ends. The CDR3 sequence is 12 residues long. Germline values: CDR1 SGHRS, CDR2 YFSETQ. The CDR3 DNA is TGCGCCAGCAGCTCGAGGACAGATACGCAGTATTTT. This gives the protein CASSSRTDTQYF.

In DNA form, the CDR3 reads TGTGCCAGCAGTCCGAAACCCGGGACAGGGGATCAGCCCCAGCATTTT. Translated, it gives CASSPKPGTGDQPQHF. The gene calls are TRBV27 and TRBJ1-5; 10 positions match TRBD1. With 5 bases clipped from V and 5 bases from J, the junction kept 9 bases outside the gene matches. The CDR3 has 16 residues. From germline, CDR1 is MNHEY and CDR2 SMNVEV (reference sequence).